These 30 T cell receptor beta chains share one sample of origin, sequenced in a study of beta chain features in type 1 diabetes. General study findings and limits: The study found moderately but significantly shorter TCRB CDR3s in all four CD4+ subsets of Type 1 diabetes patients.

These receptors have no known antigen. Reverse transcription of all isolated RNA meant that expressed TCRB transcripts were sequenced. The assay was immunoSEQ multiplex PCR, and TCRdb's table has in-frame clones only and misses some. The table includes about 650,000 clones, about an eighth detected once. The sequencing input was naive CD4+ T cells from blood. Every receptor here comes from a young man with type 1 diabetes.

This clone has only a few counts. V usage is TRBV6-1 and J usage is TRBJ1-3; D unclear. V gave up 5 bases and J gave up 0 bases, with 8 bases separating them. Germline V lookup: CDR1 MNHNS, CDR2 SASEGT. This CDR3 comprises 14 residues. The CDR3 DNA is TGTGCCAGCAGTCGGGAGGACTCTGGAAACACCATATATTTT. This codes for CASSREDSGNTIYF.

This clone came up a few times. This CDR3 is CASSSGLAGGREQFF. DNA of the CDR3: TGTGCCAGCAGCTCCGGACTAGCGGGGGGGCGTGAGCAGTTCTTC. The chain links TRBV7-2 to TRBJ2-1, with 15 positions matching TRBD2. The ends lost 4 bases at V and 9 bases at J; junction bases unmatched: 4. Germline CDR1 is SGHTA and CDR2 is FQGNSA. The CDR3 totals 15 residues.

This clone was observed a few times. The rearrangement uses TRBV7-9 and TRBJ1-6; D ambiguous. Germline-derived CDR1 and CDR2 are SEHNR and FQNEAQ (reference sequence). Trimming shortened V by 4 bases and J by 9 bases, and 22 bases separated the two germline ends. There are 17 residues in the CDR3. The DNA for the CDR3 is TGTGCCAGCAGCTGGGAAGCCACCAGACCCTATGGTTCACCCCTCCACTTT. Its translation is CASSWEATRPYGSPLHF. Using reference TRBV7-9 and TRBJ1-6 for the parts outside the CDR3, the full variable domain is DTGVSQNPRHKITKRGQNVTFRCDPISEHNRLYWYRQTLGQGPEFLTYFQNEAQLEKSRLLSDRFSAERPKGSFSTLEIQRTEQGDSAMYLCASSWEATRPYGSPLHFGNGTRLTVT.

This clone has only a few counts. At one end the junction does not follow the germline gene, possibly because of a read error. The gene calls are TRBV5-6 and TRBJ1-2; D unclear. The CDR3 totals 12 residues. Per germline, CDR1 SGHDT and CDR2 YYEEEE. Here the CDR3 reads CASRLDVYGYTF. Written as DNA, the CDR3 is TGTGCCAGCAGGTTGGACGTCTATGGCTACACCTTC. The full variable domain, completed using reference TRBV5-6 and TRBJ1-2, is DAGVTQSPTHLIKTRGQQVTLRCSPKSGHDTVSWYQQALGQGPQFIFQYYEEEERQRGNFPDRFSGHQFPNYSSELNVNALLLGDSALYLCASRLDVYGYTFGSGTRLTVV.

The chain carries TRBV28 and TRBJ2-3, with D perhaps TRBD2 (5 bases). V was shortened by 2 bases and J by 7 bases, with 16 bases between the two germline ends. Germline CDR1 MDHEN, CDR2 SYDVKM. This CDR3 region has 15 residues. CDR3 nucleotides: TGTGCCAGCAGTTTAGGTGGTGGGAGAAGCAATACGCAGTATTTT. Translating gives CASSLGGGRSNTQYF.

The chain carries TRBV28 and TRBJ2-5, with 7 bases matching TRBD1. V was pared by 5 bases and J by 3 bases, with 15 bases of the junction left unmatched. Germline V gene lookup returns CDR1 MDHEN and CDR2 SYDVKM. The CDR3 is 17 amino acids. Written as DNA, the CDR3 is TGTGCCAGCAGTCTTACAGGGGACCATCGGATGGAAGAGACCCAGTACTTC. As protein: CASSLTGDHRMEETQYF.

This clone has more than one count but fewer than ten. The gene calls are TRBV28 and TRBJ2-7; the D is unclear. The CDR3 extends over 13 amino acids. Germline V gene sequence: CDR1 MDHEN, CDR2 SYDVKM. The ends were cut back, 3 bases at V and 7 bases at J, with 13 bases in the middle. This chain's CDR3 is CASSFSPIGEQYF. The CDR3 DNA sequence: TGTGCCAGCAGTTTTAGCCCGATCGGAGAGCAGTACTTC.

The rearrangement uses TRBV11-2 and TRBJ2-1, with TRBD2 identical over 10 bases. The CDR3 runs 15 residues. The germline V gene has CDR1 SGHAT and CDR2 FQNNGV. V was pared by 5 bases and J by 9 bases, with 10 bases of the junction left unmatched. The CDR3 bases are TGTGCCAGCAGCCTCGATAGCGGGGGGCACACTGAGCAGTTCTTC. This encodes CASSLDSGGHTEQFF.

The chain is built from TRBV11-3 and TRBJ1-2, with TRBD1 matching over 7 bases. V lost 3 bases to trimming and J lost 5 bases; unmatched junction nucleotides: 6. The CDR3 totals 14 residues. CDR1 and CDR2 (germline): SGHNT, YENEEA. The CDR3 region has the DNA TGTGCCAGCAGCTTGCCGGGACAGCTGTATGGCTACACCTTC. This translates into CASSLPGQLYGYTF.

Remarks on this clone: Other DNA sequences in the sample encode the same CDR3. The chain is built from TRBV5-1 and TRBJ1-2; 9 nucleotides match TRBD1. From germline, CDR1 is SGHRS and CDR2 YFSETQ. This CDR3 is 14 amino acids long. V lost 0 bases and J lost 6; bases outside the gene matches: 3. The CDR3 is CASSLVQGADGYTF. The CDR3 coding sequence is TGCGCCAGCAGCTTGGTACAGGGGGCGGATGGCTACACCTTC.

This clone was counted only a few times. The chain uses TRBV28 and TRBJ1-2; tentatively, D is TRBD1 (5 bases). V gave up 5 bases and J gave up 4 bases, with 11 bases separating them. Germline V gene data show CDR1 as MDHEN and CDR2 as SYDVKM. The CDR3 extends over 13 amino acids. Written as DNA, the CDR3 is TGTGCCAGCAGTCAGGGTGTCGGCTATGGCTACACCTTC. This sequence encodes CASSQGVGYGYTF.

In this sample, this clone turned up a few times. The rearrangement uses TRBV7-6 and TRBJ1-5; perhaps TRBD1 as D (5 bases). The CDR3 loop spans 16 amino acids. V lost 5 bases to trimming and J lost 0 bases, with 14 bases between them. CDR1 and CDR2 from the germline V gene are SGHVS and FNYEAQ. The CDR3 DNA follows: TGTGCCAGCAGCCCCGGGTCGGGGGGTAGCAATCAGCCCCAGCATTTT. Translation gives CASSPGSGGSNQPQHF.

This rearrangement joins TRBV5-4 to TRBJ2-1; D is ambiguous. Germline V CDR1 and CDR2: SGHNT, YYREEE (reference sequence). The germline V and J ends were trimmed by 4 bases and 8 bases, with 16 bases remaining between them. The CDR3 sequence is 14 residues long. The CDR3 sequence: CASSQVIANDEQFF. The CDR3 nucleotides are TGTGCCAGCAGCCAGGTAATTGCTAACGATGAGCAGTTCTTC.

The rearrangement links TRBV14 to TRBJ1-1, with no clear D. This CDR3 comprises 16 residues. Trimming took off 1 base at V and 1 base at J, with 13 bases between the two ends. Germline lookup yields CDR1 SGHDN and CDR2 FVKESK. The CDR3 spells CASSQGLYTPNTEAFF. CDR3 nucleotides: TGTGCCAGCAGCCAAGGCCTTTACACACCGAACACTGAAGCTTTCTTT.

This clone has only a few counts. This sequence joins TRBV21-1 and TRBJ1-2; TRBD1 is the table's D call and was not checked against the DNA. TRBV21-1 constitutes a pseudogene. This CDR3 spans 11 amino acids. CDR3 nucleotide sequence: TGTGCCACCTACGACAGGGATGGCTACACCTTC. Translated: CATYDRDGYTF.

J is TRBJ1-4 and V is TRBV4-3; no definite D call. V dropped 0 bases and J dropped 7 bases, with 15 bases sitting between them. The V gene's germline CDR1 is LGHNA and CDR2 YSLEER. The CDR3 covers 16 residues. In nucleotides, the CDR3 is TGCGCCAGCAGCCAAGATCGAAGGACCAGAGGTGAAAAACTGTTTTTT. This sequence encodes CASSQDRRTRGEKLFF.

This clone occurred a few times. The chain recombines TRBV9 with TRBJ2-3; no definite D call. The CDR3 consists of 12 residues. With 4 bases removed from V and 3 bases from J, the gap between germline ends came to 6 bases. Germline CDR1 is SGDLS and CDR2 is YYNGEE. CDR3 residues: CASSTTTDTQYF. The CDR3 DNA is TGTGCCAGCAGCACAACTACAGATACGCAGTATTTT.

This clone has just a few counts. The chain has TRBV18 and TRBJ1-1; a weak D match, TRBD1 (5 bases). V lost 5 bases and J lost 8, with 18 bases in between. CDR3 length: 14 amino acids. Germline assignment: CDR1 KGHSH and CDR2 LQKENI. The CDR3 here is CASSAGTDTGEAFF. CDR3 in DNA: TGTGCCAGCTCAGCCGGGACGGATACCGGAGAAGCTTTCTTT.

The chain uses TRBV5-1 and TRBJ1-1; possibly TRBD1 for D (6 bases). Deletions cut 4 bases from V and 1 base from J, with 14 bases between. CDR1 is SGHRS, CDR2 YFSETQ, per germline. The CDR3 spans 15 residues. DNA of the CDR3: TGCGCCAGCAGCCCGGCAGGACAGAGGAACACTGAAGCTTTCTTT. Translated: CASSPAGQRNTEAFF.

This clone has a handful of counts. The gene calls are TRBV7-9 and TRBJ1-6; TRBD1 aligns across 7 bases. Trimming cost V 8 bases and J 5 bases; bases outside gene matches: 9. Looked up from germline, CDR1 is SEHNR and CDR2 is FQNEAQ (reference sequence). This CDR3 spans 15 amino acids. Here the CDR3 reads CASDEPQGNNSPLHF. CDR3 nucleotides: TGTGCCAGCGACGAACCACAGGGGAATAATTCACCCCTCCACTTT.

The chain links TRBV29-1 to TRBJ1-1; D is uncertain. The CDR3 runs 13 residues. The germline V gene encodes CDR1 SQVTM and CDR2 ANQGSEA. Trimming took off 4 bases at V and 4 bases at J, with 13 bases between the two ends. CDR3 region: CSVVVVAGTEAFF. The CDR3 DNA sequence: TGCAGCGTTGTCGTGGTGGCGGGCACTGAAGCTTTCTTT.

This chain joins TRBV18 and TRBJ2-5, with TRBD2 matching 12 bases. The CDR3 spans 19 residues. CDR1 is KGHSH and CDR2 is LQKENI in the germline V gene. After removal of 6 bases from V and 0 bases from J, the junction contained 14 bases not matched to a gene. CDR3 sequence reads: CASSTNGLAGGSYQETQYF. CDR3 in DNA: TGTGCCAGCTCTACCAACGGCCTAGCGGGGGGGTCGTACCAAGAGACCCAGTACTTC.

The table lists this clone with a few counts. This chain connects TRBV6-6 to TRBJ2-6; D uncertain. The CDR3 sequence is 13 residues long. The V end was cut by 6 bases, the J end by 2 bases, with 5 bases between. Germline V CDR1 and CDR2: MNHNY, SVGAGI (reference sequence). CDR3 coding DNA: TGTGCCAGCAGCCAAGCTGGGGCCAACGTCCTGACTTTC. This sequence encodes CASSQAGANVLTF.

The chain combines TRBV7-2 with TRBJ2-7; D not resolved. CDR3 length: 13 amino acids. The V gene's germline CDR1 is SGHTA and CDR2 FQGNSA. With 1 base removed from V and 4 bases from J, the gap between germline ends came to 8 bases. The CDR3 protein is CASSLVMEYEQYF. The CDR3 nucleotides are TGTGCCAGCAGCTTAGTAATGGAGTACGAGCAGTACTTC.

As concerns this clone: The sample contains more than one DNA sequence encoding this CDR3. The chain couples TRBV11-2 to TRBJ1-2; perhaps TRBD1 as D (6 bases). Germline V lookup: CDR1 SGHAT, CDR2 FQNNGV. The ends were cut back, 5 bases at V and 2 bases at J, with 12 bases in the middle. This CDR3 region has 14 residues. CDR3 loop: CASSPRTVNYGYTF. The CDR3 DNA is TGTGCCAGCAGCCCCCGGACAGTCAACTATGGCTACACCTTC. Complete variable domain (other parts from reference TRBV11-2 and TRBJ1-2): EAGVAQSPRYKIIEKRQSVAFWCNPISGHATLYWYQQILGQGPKLLIQFQNNGVVDDSQLPKDRFSAERLKGVDSTLKIQPAKLEDSAVYLCASSPRTVNYGYTFGSGTRLTVV.

This clone was seen a handful of times. The chain employs TRBV11-2 and TRBJ2-7; perhaps D is TRBD1 or TRBD2 (5 bases each). Trimming removed 5 bases at V and 0 bases at J, with 14 bases between. CDR3 length: 15 residues. Germline V gene lookup returns CDR1 SGHAT and CDR2 FQNNGV. CDR3 bases: TGTGCCAGCAGCCCGACCGGGACGAGCTCCTACGAGCAGTACTTC. Translating it yields CASSPTGTSSYEQYF.

The chain joins TRBV9 to TRBJ2-5, with a weak D call TRBD1 (5 bases). CDR3 length: 13 amino acids. V was cut by 0 bases and J by 5 bases, with 8 bases left in between. The germline CDR1 and CDR2 sequences are SGDLS and YYNGEE. This CDR3 is CASSVGGLETQYF. The CDR3 DNA is TGTGCCAGCAGCGTAGGGGGCCTGGAGACCCAGTACTTC.

The rearrangement uses TRBV5-6 and TRBJ1-2, with 9 bases aligning to TRBD1. Germline CDR1 is SGHDT and CDR2 is YYEEEE. Trimming at V came to 2 bases and at J to 2 bases, leaving 7 bases not matched to a gene. This CDR3 is 16 amino acids long. CDR3: CASSFLGTGRNYGYTF. Here the CDR3 DNA reads TGTGCCAGCAGCTTCCTGGGGACAGGGCGGAACTATGGCTACACCTTC.

This clone turned up a few times. The gene calls are TRBV5-1 and TRBJ2-7, with D possibly being TRBD2 (5 bases). This CDR3 is built from 16 residues. Trimming pared 4 bases from V and 5 bases from J, leaving 22 bases between. Per germline, CDR1 SGHRS and CDR2 YFSETQ. The CDR3 region is CASSPRILGSYNEQYF. CDR3 bases: TGCGCCAGCAGCCCACGGATCTTAGGGAGCTATAACGAGCAGTACTTC. Combining the CDR3 with reference TRBV5-1 and TRBJ2-7 gives the whole variable domain KAGVTQTPRYLIKTRGQQVTLSCSPISGHRSVSWYQQTPGQGLQFLFEYFSETQRNKGNFPGRFSGRQFSNSRSEMNVSTLELGDSALYLCASSPRILGSYNEQYFGPGTRLTVT.

Of note for this clone: Within the sample, other DNA sequences also encode this same CDR3. The rearrangement links TRBV7-6 to TRBJ1-6; D unclear. Per the germline V gene, CDR1 is SGHVS and CDR2 is FNYEAQ. The CDR3 consists of 15 residues. V was trimmed by 3 bases and J by 7 bases, leaving 13 bases between them. CDR3 sequence (DNA): TGTGCCAGCAGCTTGATCCTGGGGAACAATTCACCCCTCCACTTT. It specifies CASSLILGNNSPLHF.